The 8 T cell receptor beta chains below were found in one sample sequenced in a study of T cells in Graves' hyperthyroidism and ophthalmopathy. Template material for amplifying TCR beta CDR3 regions consisted of RNA transcripts. The HTBI primer set drove a first-round RT-PCR of the TCR CDR3. TCRdb reprocessed the multiplex PCR reads with MiXCR, giving one entry per CDR3 protein. The sample carries approximately 370,000 distinct CDR3 sequences, under 15% recorded once. Source material: blood. The origin of the receptors is a woman aged 25 to 39 with Graves' hyperthyroidism.

This chain joins TRBV9 and TRBJ2-3, with TRBD2 matching 8 bases. V lost 2 bases, J lost 2 bases, and 7 bases stayed unmatched. This CDR3 spans 16 amino acids. Germline-derived CDR1 and CDR2 are SGDLS and YYNGEE. The CDR3 nucleotides read TGTGCCAGCAGCGTTTCGACTAGCGAGTTCACAGATACGCAGTATTTT. This codes for CASSVSTSEFTDTQYF.

This clonotype was detected many times. The V call is TRBV18, the J call TRBJ2-1; D perhaps matches TRBD2 (5 bases). V dropped 3 bases and J dropped 2 bases, with 14 bases sitting between them. There are 16 residues in the CDR3. CDR1 is KGHSH and CDR2 is LQKENI in the germline V gene. CDR3 region: CASSPDPSGAYNEQFF. The CDR3, as DNA: TGTGCCAGCTCACCGGATCCCAGCGGCGCCTACAATGAGCAGTTCTTC.

This clonotype was detected a few times. The chain employs TRBV7-8 and TRBJ1-5; D remains ambiguous. CDR1 and CDR2 from the germline V gene are SGHVS and FQNEAQ. The CDR3 runs to 15 residues. The V and J ends lost 2 bases and 5 bases respectively, with 13 bases between them. CDR3 in amino acids: CASSLRPGYDQPQHF. The CDR3 DNA is TGTGCCAGCAGCTTACGTCCGGGGTATGATCAGCCCCAGCATTTT.

The chain has TRBV27 and TRBJ2-7; 7 nucleotides agree with TRBD1. With 4 bases clipped from V and 7 bases from J, the junction kept 7 bases outside the gene matches. The CDR3 is made up of 13 amino acids. Germline CDR1 MNHEY, CDR2 SMNVEV (reference sequence). The CDR3 is CASSSSTGTEQYF. CDR3 in DNA: TGTGCCAGCAGTTCATCGACAGGGACAGAGCAGTACTTC.

This chain joins TRBV6-4 and TRBJ2-6; no definite D call. Germline loops: CDR1 MRHNA, CDR2 SNTAGT. V lost 3 bases to trimming and J lost 1 base, with 10 bases between them. The CDR3 runs to 16 residues. Here the CDR3 reads CASSEGSGSGANVLTF. The CDR3 coding sequence is TGTGCCAGCAGTGAGGGTTCCGGATCTGGGGCCAACGTCCTGACTTTC.

The rearrangement uses TRBV10-3 and TRBJ2-1; TRBD2 matches 7 bases. The CDR3 spans 14 residues. The germline V gene encodes CDR1 ENHRY and CDR2 SYGVKD. The J segment lost 9 bases and the V segment lost 8 bases, leaving 13 bases of the junction unmatched. CDR3 nucleotides: TGTGCCATCGATGGGACTAACGGGGTTAGTGAGCAGTTCTTC. This codes for CAIDGTNGVSEQFF.

This clonotype occurred a few times. Its ends do not fully match the called genes, so a read error is possible. The chain is built from TRBV7-7 and TRBJ2-2, with TRBD1 matching 7 bases. Germline V gene lookup returns CDR1 SSHAT and CDR2 FNYEAQ (reference sequence). The CDR3 runs 16 residues. The DNA of the CDR3 is TGTGCTAGCAGCTTAGGGGGCAGGGGAGACGGCGGGGAGCTGTTTTTT. This codes for CASSLGGRGDGGELFF. Drawing the rest from reference TRBV7-7 and TRBJ2-2, the complete variable domain is GAGVSQSPRYKVTKRGQDVTLRCDPISSHATLYWYQQALGQGPEFLTYFNYEAQPDKSGLPSDRFSAERPEGSISTLTIQRTEQRDSAMYRCASSLGGRGDGGELFFGEGSRLTVL.

Many counts were recorded for this clonotype. V is TRBV28 and J is TRBJ2-5; D gene ambiguous. CDR1 and CDR2 from the germline V gene are MDHEN and SYDVKM. This CDR3 comprises 15 residues. Trimming pared 3 bases from V and 4 bases from J, leaving 15 bases between. DNA of the CDR3: TGTGCCAGCAGTTTGAGTGGTTCACTACCAGAGACCCAGTACTTC. It encodes CASSLSGSLPETQYF.